This T cell receptor (beta chain) derives from a study of T cells in Graves' hyperthyroidism and ophthalmopathy (dated by TCRdb to about 2019). Regarding the research as a whole: Peripheral blood was collected at initial diagnosis, before any treatment. To identify TCR V-J signatures that set the groups apart, the researchers used a discovery cohort of about a hundred patients, made up of 40 to 45 with Graves' ophthalmopathy and 57 with stable Graves' hyperthyroidism. An independent validation cohort of under 20 hyperthyroidism patients and approximately 16 patients who later progressed to ophthalmopathy tested prospective prediction of ophthalmopathy. The 100 or so discovery patients were randomly divided into training and test sets at a 7:3 ratio. Thyroid tissue and blood T-cell repertoires from over 5 Graves' hyperthyroidism patients were also compared in the study. After blood sampling, hyperthyroidism patients were treated with methimazole at a starting dose of 30 mg daily, and ophthalmopathy patients were treated with high-dose intravenous methylprednisolone. The paper reports TCR Vbeta CDR3 sequencing of approximately 130 peripheral blood samples: around 45 ophthalmopathy, over 70 hyperthyroidism and roughly 17 progressor patients.

Ophthalmopathy patients had moderately to severely active disease, with a Clinical Activity Score of 3 or more, a NOSPECS grade of 4 or more, and a disease duration of less than 3 months. Exclusion was applied to patients with uncontrolled infections, other autoimmune diseases, pregnancy or lactation. Clinical symptoms, serum thyroxine and TRAb, thyroid ultrasound, and orbital computed tomography formed the basis for the diagnoses. Ficoll-Paque density gradient centrifugation was used to isolate PBMCs from 8.5 to 10 ml of fresh peripheral blood. Total RNA was extracted using Trizol reagent, and RNA quality was assessed on an Agilent 2100 Bioanalyzer. What the authors observed across the whole study: In validation, the model predicted progression to ophthalmopathy a median of about 6.5 months before onset, with approximately 70% sensitivity and almost 75% specificity. In cross-validation, a model built on a 13 V-J signature told ophthalmopathy apart from stable hyperthyroidism with under 90% sensitivity and about 81% specificity, and in testing the same model reached 80%/75%. Most expanded thyroid clonotypes (frequency above 0.001) were also found in blood, which suggests that blood repertoires may mirror thyroid immune responses. Sample size was not statistically predetermined, and investigators were not blinded to group allocation.

A few counts support this clonotype. The clone's antigen remains unknown. No quality values exist for individual bases; no much larger clone is one base distant. The CDR3, cysteine through phenylalanine, is 14 amino acids long. Left in the record is the CDR3 DNA by itself, 42 bases read in frame from the first base. According to the germline V gene, CDR1 reads MDHEN and CDR2 reads SYDVKM. V is cut by 3 bases and J by 4 bases, and the space between the germline ends is 7 bases. TCR beta CDR3 regions were amplified from RNA transcripts. A first-round RT-PCR of the TCR CDR3 used the HTBI primer set with the Qiagen OneStep RT-PCR kit. A second multiplex PCR round built the libraries, followed by size selection and purification. Paired-end sequencing of the libraries was performed with 100 bp reads on an Illumina HiSeq2000. From the authors' description of their analysis: SOAPnuke was used to process the raw data, throwing out any read that contained adapters or uncalled bases, had a mean Phred below 15, or lacked an exact constant-primer or identifier match. High-quality paired reads were merged using COPE v1.2.5, and each unique nucleotide sequence was defined as a clonotype. MiTCR v1.1 was used to align the clonotypes against IMGT TRBV, TRBD and TRBJ reference segments. The analysis was restricted to V-J combinations with a frequency above 0.0001, which together covered around 99% of the repertoires. A TCS score was defined as the ratio of F50 (clonal expansion) to E x V (chaos), with BLOSUM62-based TCRdist applied between CDR3 peptides within each V-J. Welch's t-statistics and random forest reduced just over 500 V-J features to 10 to 15, which were used in a naive Bayes classifier (R e1071). TCRdb trimmed public reads at Q25 via fastp, called clones via MiXCR and kept in-frame beta chains. Each CDR3 protein appears once, grouped with its most common genes and DNA. V and J calls and clone size were set by TCRdb, not the authors. Across this sample there are around 490,000 distinct CDR3 sequences, with just under 20% seen only once. The leading ten clones occupy approximately 50% of the sample.

This chain is built from TRBV28 and TRBJ1-6; the D gene assignment is ambiguous. The TCR sequence derives from a middle-aged man with Graves' ophthalmopathy. Input material: blood. The CDR3 here reads CASSLPKYNSPLHF. The nucleotide sequence reads TGTGCCAGCAGTTTGCCAAAGTATAATTCACCCCTCCACTTT.